One and the same sample provided the 31 T cell receptor beta chains below, sequenced in a study of T cell responses to AZD1222 COVID-19 vaccine. Generated by immunoSEQ multiplex PCR, the TCRdb table keeps only in-frame clones and is missing some. The sample comprises 150,000 to 200,000 clones, about nine tenths of which are singletons, and roughly 6.5% rests with the top ten. Sequencing used peripheral blood, obtained on day 0 of AZD1222 vaccination. The receptors shown here come from an adult in good health.

The V call is TRBV5-1, the J call TRBJ2-2; 10 bases are a match to TRBD2. With 4 bases clipped from V and 2 bases from J, the junction kept 5 bases outside the gene matches. From germline, CDR1 is SGHRS and CDR2 YFSETQ. The CDR3 loop spans 16 amino acids. The CDR3 DNA is TGCGCCAGCAGCCCCTTAGCGGGGGGAAACACCGGGGAGCTGTTTTTT. It yields the protein CASSPLAGGNTGELFF.

V is TRBV4-2 and J is TRBJ2-7, with D tentatively TRBD1 or TRBD2 (5 bases each). This CDR3 has 18 amino acids. The V end was cut by 2 bases, the J end by 4 bases, with 24 bases between. Germline CDR1 reads LGHNA; CDR2 reads YNFKEQ. CDR3 in amino acids: CASSQNPPGTDGSYEQYF. Written as DNA, the CDR3 is TGTGCCAGCAGCCAAAACCCTCCCGGGACCGATGGGTCGTACGAGCAGTACTTC.

The V gene is TRBV15, the J gene TRBJ2-7; D uncertain. V was cut by 0 bases and J by 2 bases, with 11 bases left in between. Germline V lookup: CDR1 LNHNV, CDR2 YYDKDF (reference sequence). The CDR3 has 15 residues. The CDR3 reads CATSREGTRTYEQYF. The CDR3 DNA reads as TGTGCCACCAGCAGAGAGGGAACAAGGACCTACGAGCAGTACTTC.

V usage is TRBV2 and J usage is TRBJ2-5; 7 bases agree with TRBD2. J gave up 1 base and V 2 bases, and 4 bases lay outside the gene matches. The CDR3 totals 15 residues. The germline CDR1 and CDR2 sequences are SNHLY and FYNNEI. CDR3 bases: TGTGCCAGCAGTGAATTCGGGACTACCCAAGAGACCCAGTACTTC. This sequence encodes CASSEFGTTQETQYF. Together with reference TRBV2 and TRBJ2-5, the CDR3 gives the full variable domain: EPEVTQTPSHQVTQMGQEVILRCVPISNHLYFYWYRQILGQKVEFLVSFYNNEISEKSEIFDDQFSVERPDGSNFTLKIRSTKLEDSAMYFCASSEFGTTQETQYFGPGTRLLVL.

The chain has TRBV5-4 and TRBJ2-5; D uncertain. V was cut by 2 bases and J by 6 bases, with 20 bases left in between. The CDR3 totals 16 residues. Looked up from germline, CDR1 is SGHNT and CDR2 is YYREEE (reference sequence). The CDR3 sequence: CASSLSTETRGKTQYF. Here the CDR3 DNA reads TGTGCCAGCAGCTTAAGTACCGAGACACGTGGTAAGACCCAGTACTTC.

The genes are TRBV24-1 and TRBJ2-1, with 8 nucleotides matching TRBD1. Germline V lookup: CDR1 KGHDR, CDR2 SFDVKD. The V and J ends lost 3 bases and 7 bases, in that order; junction bases with no gene match: 7. The CDR3 has 15 residues. The CDR3 reads CATSDDRGGGNEQFF. Written as DNA, the CDR3 is TGTGCCACCAGTGATGACAGGGGAGGAGGGAATGAGCAGTTCTTC.

A single count supports this clone. This sequence joins TRBV6-5 and TRBJ2-1, with TRBD2 matching over 8 bases. The CDR3 has 11 residues. Germline loops: CDR1 MNHEY, CDR2 SVGAGI. V trimming: 6 bases; J trimming: 13 bases; junction bases outside the gene matches: 5. This CDR3 reads CASRTAGGQFF. The CDR3 nucleotides read TGTGCCAGCAGAACCGCGGGGGGACAGTTCTTC.

V and J are TRBV5-8 and TRBJ2-4; no reliable D call. The CDR3 contains 12 residues. Germline loops: CDR1 SGHTS, CDR2 YDEGEE. Trimming stripped 2 bases from V and 14 bases from J, with 14 bases between. Here the CDR3 DNA reads TGTGCCAGCAGCTTTGATGTGGGAAAAGAGTACTTC. This gives the protein CASSFDVGKEYF.

The J gene is TRBJ1-3, the V gene TRBV10-2; TRBD1 matches 8 bases. CDR1 is WSHSY, CDR2 SAAADI, per germline. The CDR3 has 16 residues. With V trimmed by 4 bases and J by 4 bases, 9 bases remained unmatched. CDR3 DNA: TGCGCCAGCAGTGCTAGAACAGGGGGATACGGAAACACCATATATTTT. Its protein product is CASSARTGGYGNTIYF.

The gene calls are TRBV6-2 or TRBV6-3 and TRBJ2-5, with no clear D. The CDR3 consists of 17 residues. With 0 bases removed from V and 3 bases from J, the gap between germline ends came to 17 bases. The germline V gene has CDR1 MNHEY and CDR2 SVGEGT. In nucleotides, the CDR3 is TGTGCCAGCAGTTACTCGAGGATTGCGTCAGCTAAAGAGACCCAGTACTTC. It specifies CASSYSRIASAKETQYF.

The V and J genes are TRBV27 and TRBJ2-5; a possible D gene is TRBD2 (6 bases). Germline V lookup: CDR1 MNHEY, CDR2 SMNVEV (reference sequence). CDR3 size: 12 residues. V was cut by 5 bases and J by 4 bases, with 8 bases left in between. As DNA, the CDR3 is TGTGCCAGCAGTCGGGGGAGAGAGACCCAGTACTTC. Protein sequence: CASSRGRETQYF.

The rearrangement uses TRBV3-1 (or the pseudogene TRBV3-2) and TRBJ2-5; 16 bases match TRBD2. The ends lost 3 bases at V and 4 bases at J; junction bases unmatched: 11. Germline V gene data show CDR1 as LGHDT and CDR2 as YNNKEL (reference sequence). The CDR3 is 19 amino acids. In DNA form, the CDR3 reads TGTGCCAGCAGCCACCTCACCGGGACTAGCGGGAGGGCCGGAGAGACCCAGTACTTC. Translation gives CASSHLTGTSGRAGETQYF.

V usage is TRBV19 and J usage is TRBJ2-1; TRBD2 agrees at 8 bases. V lost 1 base and J lost 3; bases outside the gene matches: 11. Germline lookup yields CDR1 LNHDA and CDR2 SQIVND (reference sequence). This CDR3 is 18 amino acids long. This CDR3 reads CASSIVGTGGGNYNEQFF. CDR3 DNA: TGTGCCAGTAGTATAGTGGGGACTGGCGGGGGGAACTACAATGAGCAGTTCTTC.

The V and J genes are TRBV21-1 and TRBJ2-3; the table's D gene call, TRBD2, was not cross checked with the DNA. TRBV21-1 constitutes a pseudogene. The CDR3 contains 13 residues. The DNA of the CDR3 is TGTGCCAGAGTCAGCGGGGGCGCAGATACGCAGTATTTT. The encoded protein is CARVSGGADTQYF.

This chain links TRBV3-1 (or the pseudogene TRBV3-2) with TRBJ2-4; 8 bases agree with TRBD1. The CDR3 extends over 14 amino acids. J lost 6 bases, V lost 4 bases, and 5 bases had no gene match. Germline V gene sequence: CDR1 LGHDT, CDR2 YNNKEL (reference sequence). CDR3 DNA: TGTGCCAGCAGCCCCCGGACAGGGAGAAACATTCAGTACTTC. Translated, it gives CASSPRTGRNIQYF.

V and J are TRBV5-1 and TRBJ2-1; the D call may be TRBD1 or TRBD2 (7 bases each). Per the germline V gene, CDR1 is SGHRS and CDR2 is YFSETQ. This CDR3 is 15 amino acids long. Trimming removed 6 bases at V and 4 bases at J, with 17 bases between. The CDR3 here is CASTPGGAGYNEQFF. The CDR3 DNA is TGCGCCAGCACCCCAGGGGGGGCGGGGTACAATGAGCAGTTCTTC.

V gene TRBV5-4 combines with J gene TRBJ2-7; TRBD2 matches at 7 bases. V gave up 0 bases and J gave up 0 bases; unmatched junction bases: 3. There are 15 residues in the CDR3. Germline-derived CDR1 and CDR2 are SGHNT and YYREEE (reference sequence). CDR3 in amino acids: CASSLDGGTSYEQYF. In nucleotides, the CDR3 is TGTGCCAGCAGCTTGGACGGGGGGACCTCCTACGAGCAGTACTTC.

In nucleotides, the CDR3 is TGTGCCATTGCACGGGGAGGGGATAGCAATCAGCCCCAGCATTTT. This sequence encodes CAIARGGDSNQPQHF. The genes are TRBV6-5 and TRBJ1-5; D might be TRBD1 (5 bases). V lost 10 bases and J 0 bases, leaving 16 bases between the germline ends. The CDR3 has 15 residues. Germline CDR1 MNHEY, CDR2 SVGAGI.

The chain employs TRBV5-1 and TRBJ2-5; D remains unclear. This CDR3 has 15 amino acids. Germline V gene lookup returns CDR1 SGHRS and CDR2 YFSETQ. The V and J ends lost 0 bases and 4 bases respectively, with 13 bases between them. DNA for the CDR3: TGCGCCAGCAGCTTGGCCGTTCAGGAACGAGAGACCCAGTACTTC. Translated, it gives CASSLAVQERETQYF.

The chain recombines TRBV7-2 with TRBJ2-4; tentative D call: TRBD2 (6 bases). CDR3 size: 14 residues. Germline-derived CDR1 and CDR2 are SGHTA and FQGNSA. V shed 4 bases and J shed 1 base, with 8 bases lying between them. CDR3 region: CASSSGRAKNIQYF. The CDR3 nucleotides are TGTGCCAGCAGCTCAGGGAGGGCCAAAAACATTCAGTACTTC. Variable domain in full (rest from reference TRBV7-2 and TRBJ2-4): GAGVSQSPSNKVTEKGKDVELRCDPISGHTALYWYRQSLGQGLEFLIYFQGNSAPDKSGLPSDRFSAERTGGSVSTLTIQRTQQEDSAVYLCASSSGRAKNIQYFGAGTRLSVL.

The rearrangement uses TRBV10-1 and TRBJ2-3; 9 nucleotides align to TRBD2. The germline CDR1 and CDR2 sequences are WNHNN and SYGVQD (reference sequence). V lost 8 bases, J lost 2 bases, and 11 bases stayed unmatched. CDR3 size: 16 residues. CDR3 residues: CASREGSGGLTDTQYF. CDR3 coding DNA: TGCGCCAGCCGCGAGGGTAGCGGGGGCCTCACAGATACGCAGTATTTT.

The J gene is TRBJ1-4, the V gene TRBV5-1, with 9 bases identical to TRBD1. The CDR3 runs to 15 residues. The V gene end was trimmed by 0 bases and the J gene end by 8 bases; junction bases not matched to a gene: 5. CDR1 and CDR2 (germline): SGHRS, YFSETQ. The CDR3: CASSLGQGEGEKLFF. The CDR3 DNA follows: TGCGCCAGCAGCTTGGGACAGGGGGAAGGAGAAAAACTGTTTTTT.

The rearrangement joins TRBV4-2 to TRBJ2-5; 8 nucleotides line up with TRBD1. Per germline, CDR1 LGHNA and CDR2 YNFKEQ. V shed 2 bases, J shed 2 bases, and the junction held 10 bases outside the gene matches. The CDR3 totals 17 residues. This chain's CDR3 is CASSQYRLGQGQETQYF. The CDR3 region has the DNA TGTGCCAGCAGCCAATACCGCCTAGGACAGGGACAAGAGACCCAGTACTTC.

This clone has a handful of counts. This rearrangement joins TRBV28 to TRBJ1-5; 9 bases map to TRBD1. Germline trimming cut 5 bases from V and 9 bases from J; bases unmatched to any gene: 5. There are 13 residues in the CDR3. Germline CDR1 MDHEN, CDR2 SYDVKM. This chain's CDR3 is CASSNRGRGPQHF. The CDR3 nucleotides read TGTGCCAGCAGTAACAGGGGGCGCGGGCCCCAGCATTTT.

This clone was observed a single time. The genes are TRBV19 and TRBJ1-6, with 7 nucleotides matching TRBD1. Germline CDR1 LNHDA, CDR2 SQIVND (reference sequence). This CDR3 is 14 amino acids long. V gave up 4 bases and J gave up 10 bases; unmatched junction bases: 7. CDR3 residues: CASSTRQGRSPLHF. The CDR3 nucleotides read TGTGCCAGTAGTACGAGACAGGGCAGATCACCCCTCCACTTT. Variable domain in full (rest from reference TRBV19 and TRBJ1-6): DGGITQSPKYLFRKEGQNVTLSCEQNLNHDAMYWYRQDPGQGLRLIYYSQIVNDFQKGDIAEGYSVSREKKESFPLTVTSAQKNPTAFYLCASSTRQGRSPLHFGNGTRLTVT.

V is TRBV7-9 and J is TRBJ1-2; D not certain. Per germline, CDR1 SEHNR and CDR2 FQNEAQ (reference sequence). Between the trimmed V and J ends, which lost 2 bases and 3 bases, there was a span of 7 bases. The CDR3 sequence is 13 residues long. The CDR3 DNA follows: TGTGCCAGCAGCTTAAAGTTAGACTATGGCTACACCTTC. As protein: CASSLKLDYGYTF.

V and J are TRBV20-1 and TRBJ2-7; no definite D call. Germline lookup yields CDR1 DFQATT and CDR2 SNEGSKA (reference sequence). The germline V and J ends were trimmed by 5 bases and 1 base, with 18 bases remaining between them. The length of the CDR3 is 15 residues. The CDR3 loop is CSARDGSTQSYEQYF. CDR3 nucleotides: TGCAGTGCTCGTGATGGGTCTACACAGTCCTACGAGCAGTACTTC.

This clone was seen a few times. J is TRBJ1-2 and V is TRBV25-1, with D perhaps matching TRBD1 (5 bases). V was pared by 4 bases and J by 4 bases, with 16 bases between. The germline V gene encodes CDR1 MGHDK and CDR2 SYGVNS. This CDR3 comprises 15 residues. CDR3 sequence (DNA): TGTGCCAGCAGTGGTTTCGGGGGACCCCTCTATGGCTACACCTTC. Protein sequence: CASSGFGGPLYGYTF.

The V gene is TRBV7-8, the J gene TRBJ2-1; D possibly corresponds to TRBD2 (5 bases). The V and J ends lost 1 base and 5 bases respectively, with 12 bases between them. Germline V gives CDR1 SGHVS, CDR2 FQNEAQ. CDR3 length: 15 residues. This CDR3 reads CASSLERAWNNEQFF. CDR3 nucleotides: TGTGCCAGCAGCTTAGAGAGGGCCTGGAACAATGAGCAGTTCTTC.

The J gene is TRBJ2-1, the V gene TRBV6-5; D is unclear. Looked up from germline, CDR1 is MNHEY and CDR2 is SVGAGI. This CDR3 has 14 amino acids. The germline V and J ends were trimmed by 4 bases and 3 bases, with 10 bases remaining between them. CDR3 region: CASSFGQVYNEQFF. In nucleotides, the CDR3 is TGTGCCAGCAGTTTCGGGCAGGTCTACAATGAGCAGTTCTTC.

V gene TRBV5-1 combines with J gene TRBJ2-3; no firm D call. This CDR3 contains 13 residues. Trimming took off 0 bases at V and 2 bases at J, with 4 bases between the two ends. CDR1 and CDR2 from the germline V gene are SGHRS and YFSETQ. The CDR3 sequence: CASSLAVTDTQYF. The CDR3 DNA follows: TGCGCCAGCAGCTTGGCCGTCACAGATACGCAGTATTTT.